This T cell receptor (beta chain) derives from a study of T cell responses to AZD1222 COVID-19 vaccine. Study-level findings and limits: Within unmutated variant regions lay the reported targets of nearly half of spike-specific TCRs.

Worth noting for this clone: The antigen is undetermined.

Sequencing used immunoSEQ multiplex PCR; TCRdb keeps in-frame clones, though not all of them. The table lists about 110,000 clones, 75% to 90% of them singletons. Specimen: peripheral blood, collected 28 days after the second AZD1222 dose. The sequence derives from an adult who received the AZD1222 COVID-19 vaccine.

The chain's CDR3 is CASSLGPGTSTNEKLFF. CDR3 DNA: TGTGCCAGCAGCTTAGGACCGGGGACCTCAACTAATGAAAAACTGTTTTTT. The genes are TRBV7-2 and TRBJ1-4; D is possibly TRBD1 (5 bases). Trimming took 1 base from V and 0 from J, leaving 12 bases between them. CDR1 and CDR2 from the germline V gene are SGHTA and FQGNSA. The CDR3 consists of 17 residues.